This T cell receptor beta chain was identified during a study of T cells in Graves' hyperthyroidism and ophthalmopathy. Amplification yielded TCR beta CDR3 regions, with RNA transcripts as the source. The primer set for the first-round RT-PCR of the TCR CDR3 was HTBI. From the multiplex PCR reads, TCRdb called clonotypes with MiXCR, one entry per CDR3 protein. The sample shows hundreds of thousands of distinct CDR3 sequences, approximately 42% of them seen only once. At least ten counts were recorded for this clonotype. Antigen: not known. Study findings and constraints: Model output signaled ophthalmopathy a median approximately six months ahead of onset. Researchers report that a 13 V-J model separated ophthalmopathy from stable hyperthyroidism.

This CDR3 has 15 residues. Trimming shortened V by 4 bases and J by 0 bases, and 11 bases separated the two germline ends. Germline V gene sequence: CDR1 SGDLS, CDR2 YYNGEE. Clinicians diagnosed patients from clinical symptoms, serum thyroxine and TRAb, thyroid ultrasound and orbital computed tomography. This TCR was sampled from an adult man with Graves' disease, either hyperthyroidism or ophthalmopathy (not recorded which). The chain combines TRBV9 with TRBJ1-3; D unclear. The sequencing input was peripheral blood or thyroid tissue (not recorded which). Written as DNA, the CDR3 is TGTGCCAGCAGCCTGCCGGCATCCTCTGGAAACACCATATATTTT. Protein: CASSLPASSGNTIYF. Supplemented by reference TRBV9 and TRBJ1-3, the full variable domain reads DSGVTQTPKHLITATGQRVTLRCSPRSGDLSVYWYQQSLDQGLQFLIQYYNGEERAKGNILERFSAQQFPDLHSELNLSSLELGDSALYFCASSLPASSGNTIYFGEGSWLTVV.